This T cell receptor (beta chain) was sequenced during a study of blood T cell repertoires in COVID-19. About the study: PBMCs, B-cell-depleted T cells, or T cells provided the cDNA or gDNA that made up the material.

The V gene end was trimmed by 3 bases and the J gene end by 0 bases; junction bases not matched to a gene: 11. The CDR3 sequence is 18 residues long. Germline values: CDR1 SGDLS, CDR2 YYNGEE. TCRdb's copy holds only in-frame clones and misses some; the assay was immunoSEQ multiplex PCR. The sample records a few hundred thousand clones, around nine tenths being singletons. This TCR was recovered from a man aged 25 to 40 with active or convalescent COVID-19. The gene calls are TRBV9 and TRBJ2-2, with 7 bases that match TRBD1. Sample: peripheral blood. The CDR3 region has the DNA TGTGCCAGCAGCGCCCCTCAACAGGGGCTACCGAACACCGGGGAGCTGTTTTTT. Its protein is CASSAPQQGLPNTGELFF.